The 4 T cell receptor beta chains below come from one sample, sequenced in a study of cytomegalovirus exposure and HLA in healthy donors. The study ran its PCR with 60 Vbeta and 13 Jbeta primers. Measured with immunoSEQ multiplex PCR; TCRdb has only the in-frame clones, and not every one. The table lists about 140,000 clones, approximately 84% of them singletons. The sequenced sample was PBMCs. These receptors were collected from a woman aged 40 to 55 in good health and CMV-seronegative.

The genes are TRBV19 and TRBJ1-5, with a tentative D call TRBD1 (6 bases). The germline CDR1 and CDR2 sequences are LNHDA and SQIVND (reference sequence). The CDR3 spans 14 residues. Trimming cost V 0 bases and J 4 bases, with 7 bases left between them. CDR3 bases: TGTGCCAGTAGTATAGAAGGGGGAAATCAGCCCCAGCATTTT. Its translation: CASSIEGGNQPQHF.

This chain connects TRBV4-3 to TRBJ2-3, with a possible D match to TRBD2 (6 bases). The CDR3 is 12 residues long. Germline CDR1 and CDR2: LGHNA and YSLEER. The germline V and J ends were trimmed by 11 bases and 3 bases, with 12 bases remaining between them. CDR3 coding DNA: TGCGCCGGGCGGGATGCGACAGATACGCAGTATTTT. Translation gives CAGRDATDTQYF.

This clone was seen only once. This chain uses TRBV29-1 with TRBJ1-1, with 7 bases matching TRBD1. The V segment lost 0 bases and the J segment 1 base; nucleotides outside the gene matches: 5. Germline values: CDR1 SQVTM, CDR2 ANQGSEA. The CDR3 has 15 residues. CDR3 loop: CSVEDPTGANTEAFF. DNA for the CDR3: TGCAGCGTTGAAGATCCTACAGGGGCGAACACTGAAGCTTTCTTT.

This CDR3 is CASSPSTDTQYF. CDR3 in DNA: TGTGCCAGCAGCCCAAGCACAGATACGCAGTATTTT. The chain joins TRBV7-8 to TRBJ2-3; D uncertain. V lost 5 bases and J lost 0, with 3 bases in between. CDR1 and CDR2 (germline): SGHVS, FQNEAQ. This CDR3 contains 12 residues.